This T cell receptor beta chain was observed in a study of T-cell reconstitution after alpha-beta-depleted transplantation in children. General study findings and limits: The main origin of T-cell counts and diversity one year after transplant was newly produced T cells.

This clonotype was observed many times. Its antigen is unknown. Unique molecular identifiers tagged the TCRbeta library. Each CDR3 protein gets one entry after TCRdb re-called the PCR reads with MiXCR. In the table there are around 500,000 distinct CDR3 sequences, 20% to 25% of which are singletons. Germline V gives CDR1 ENHRY, CDR2 SYGVKD. With 4 bases removed from V and 4 bases from J, the gap between germline ends came to 6 bases. The CDR3 consists of 12 residues. The chain links TRBV10-3 to TRBJ2-3, with D uncertain. This clonotype was sampled from a boy younger than two who had a stem cell transplant for acute myeloid leukemia, so the T cells may come from the graft donor. This specimen was PBMCs, mostly from graft donor cells, taken 360 days after TCRalphabeta/CD19-depleted stem cell transplant. CDR3 in DNA: TGTGCCATCAGTGGTGGGTCAGATACGCAGTATTTT. Translated, it gives CAISGGSDTQYF.